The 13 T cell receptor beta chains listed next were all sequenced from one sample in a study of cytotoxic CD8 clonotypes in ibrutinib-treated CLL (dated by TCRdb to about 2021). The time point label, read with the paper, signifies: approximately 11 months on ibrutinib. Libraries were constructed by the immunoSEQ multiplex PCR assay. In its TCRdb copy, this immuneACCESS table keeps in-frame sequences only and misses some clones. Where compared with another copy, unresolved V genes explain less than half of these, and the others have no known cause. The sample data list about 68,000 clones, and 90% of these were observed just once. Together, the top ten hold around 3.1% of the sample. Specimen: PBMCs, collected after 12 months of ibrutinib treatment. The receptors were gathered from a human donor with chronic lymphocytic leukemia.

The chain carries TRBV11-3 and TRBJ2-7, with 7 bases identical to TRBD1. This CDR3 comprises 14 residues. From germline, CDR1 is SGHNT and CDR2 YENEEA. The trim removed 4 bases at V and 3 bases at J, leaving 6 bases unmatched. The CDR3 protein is CASSSRDRVYEQYF. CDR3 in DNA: TGTGCCAGCAGCTCCAGGGACAGAGTCTACGAGCAGTACTTC.

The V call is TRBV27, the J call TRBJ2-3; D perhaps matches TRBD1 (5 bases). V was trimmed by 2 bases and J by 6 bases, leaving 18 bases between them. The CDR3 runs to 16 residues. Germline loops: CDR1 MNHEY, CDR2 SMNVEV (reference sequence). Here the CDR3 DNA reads TGTGCCAGCAGTTTAAGGGGATTTAGCCAGTCTGATACGCAGTATTTT. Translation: CASSLRGFSQSDTQYF.

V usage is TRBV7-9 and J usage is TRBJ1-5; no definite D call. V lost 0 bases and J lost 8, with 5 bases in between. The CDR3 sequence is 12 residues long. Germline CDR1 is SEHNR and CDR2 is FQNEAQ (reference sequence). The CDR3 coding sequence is TGTGCCAGCAGCTTAGCGGAGGAGCCCCAGCATTTT. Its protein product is CASSLAEEPQHF.

The CDR3 nucleotides are TGCGCCAGCAGCTTCTTAGGACAGCCGGATACGCAGTATTTT. Its translation: CASSFLGQPDTQYF. The chain employs TRBV5-1 and TRBJ2-3; D may be TRBD1 (6 bases). This CDR3 has 14 amino acids. Germline values: CDR1 SGHRS, CDR2 YFSETQ. With 2 bases removed from V and 6 bases from J, the gap between germline ends came to 13 bases. Complete variable domain (other parts from reference TRBV5-1 and TRBJ2-3): KAGVTQTPRYLIKTRGQQVTLSCSPISGHRSVSWYQQTPGQGLQFLFEYFSETQRNKGNFPGRFSGRQFSNSRSEMNVSTLELGDSALYLCASSFLGQPDTQYFGPGTRLTVL.

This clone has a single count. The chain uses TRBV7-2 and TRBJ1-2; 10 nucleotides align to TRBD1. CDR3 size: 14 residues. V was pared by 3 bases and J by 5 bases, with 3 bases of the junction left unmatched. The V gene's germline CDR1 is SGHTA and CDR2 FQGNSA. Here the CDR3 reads CASSFDRGQYGYTF. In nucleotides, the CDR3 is TGTGCCAGCAGCTTCGACAGGGGGCAGTATGGCTACACCTTC. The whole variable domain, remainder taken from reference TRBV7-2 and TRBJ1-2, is GAGVSQSPSNKVTEKGKDVELRCDPISGHTALYWYRQSLGQGLEFLIYFQGNSAPDKSGLPSDRFSAERTGGSVSTLTIQRTQQEDSAVYLCASSFDRGQYGYTFGSGTRLTVV.

The CDR3 loop reads CASSFVGLAGGPSVDEQFF. The DNA of the CDR3 is TGTGCCAGCAGCTTTGTGGGACTAGCGGGAGGGCCCTCGGTCGATGAGCAGTTCTTC. The chain employs TRBV12-1 and TRBJ2-1; TRBD2, the table's D call, lacks a check against the DNA. TRBV12-1 is a pseudogene. This CDR3 has 19 residues.

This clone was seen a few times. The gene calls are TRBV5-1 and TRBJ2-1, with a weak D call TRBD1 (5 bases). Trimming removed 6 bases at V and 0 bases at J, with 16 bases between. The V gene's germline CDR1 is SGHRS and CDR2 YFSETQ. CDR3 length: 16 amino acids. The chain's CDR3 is CASTVYRRGSYNEQFF. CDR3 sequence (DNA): TGCGCCAGCACCGTTTACAGGCGAGGCTCCTACAATGAGCAGTTCTTC.

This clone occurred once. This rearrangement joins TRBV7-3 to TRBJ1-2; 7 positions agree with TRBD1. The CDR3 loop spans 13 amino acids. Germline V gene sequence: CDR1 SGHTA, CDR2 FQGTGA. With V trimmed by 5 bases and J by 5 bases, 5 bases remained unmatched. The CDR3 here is CASSPPGQYGYTF. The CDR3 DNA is TGTGCCAGCAGCCCTCCGGGACAGTATGGCTACACCTTC.

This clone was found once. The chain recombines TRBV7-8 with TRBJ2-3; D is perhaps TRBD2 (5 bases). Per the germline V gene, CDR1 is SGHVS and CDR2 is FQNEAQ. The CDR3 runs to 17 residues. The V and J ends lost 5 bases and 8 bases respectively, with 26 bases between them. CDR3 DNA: TGTGCCAGCAGCCCTCTCCCGGGCGGCTCGACACGGGGTACGCAGTATTTT. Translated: CASSPLPGGSTRGTQYF.

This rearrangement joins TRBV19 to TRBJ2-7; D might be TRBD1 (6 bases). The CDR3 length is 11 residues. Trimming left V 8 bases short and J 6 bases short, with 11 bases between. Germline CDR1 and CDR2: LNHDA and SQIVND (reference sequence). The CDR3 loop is CASAGAGEQYF. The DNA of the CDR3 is TGTGCCAGTGCAGGGGCGGGCGAGCAGTACTTC.

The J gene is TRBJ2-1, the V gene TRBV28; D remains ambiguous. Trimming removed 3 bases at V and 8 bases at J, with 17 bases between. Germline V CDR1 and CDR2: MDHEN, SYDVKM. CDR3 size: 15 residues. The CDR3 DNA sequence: TGTGCCAGCAGTTTTTATGTTTCCCGTACCGATGAGCAGTTCTTC. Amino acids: CASSFYVSRTDEQFF.

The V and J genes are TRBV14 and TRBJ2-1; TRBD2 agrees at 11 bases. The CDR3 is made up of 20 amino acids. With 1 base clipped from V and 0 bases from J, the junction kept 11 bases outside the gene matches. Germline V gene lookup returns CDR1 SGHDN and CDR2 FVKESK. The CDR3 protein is CASSQGASGRLILSYNEQFF. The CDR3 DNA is TGTGCCAGCAGCCAAGGGGCTAGCGGGAGGCTTATACTCTCCTACAATGAGCAGTTCTTC.

In DNA form, the CDR3 reads TGTGCCAGTAGTAAAACAGGTCTCTCTGGGGCCAACGTCCTGACTTTC. It translates to CASSKTGLSGANVLTF. V and J are TRBV19 and TRBJ2-6; TRBD1 is a possible D gene (5 bases). Trimming took 4 bases from V and 0 from J, leaving 10 bases between them. The germline CDR1 and CDR2 sequences are LNHDA and SQIVND (reference sequence). CDR3 length equals 16 residues.